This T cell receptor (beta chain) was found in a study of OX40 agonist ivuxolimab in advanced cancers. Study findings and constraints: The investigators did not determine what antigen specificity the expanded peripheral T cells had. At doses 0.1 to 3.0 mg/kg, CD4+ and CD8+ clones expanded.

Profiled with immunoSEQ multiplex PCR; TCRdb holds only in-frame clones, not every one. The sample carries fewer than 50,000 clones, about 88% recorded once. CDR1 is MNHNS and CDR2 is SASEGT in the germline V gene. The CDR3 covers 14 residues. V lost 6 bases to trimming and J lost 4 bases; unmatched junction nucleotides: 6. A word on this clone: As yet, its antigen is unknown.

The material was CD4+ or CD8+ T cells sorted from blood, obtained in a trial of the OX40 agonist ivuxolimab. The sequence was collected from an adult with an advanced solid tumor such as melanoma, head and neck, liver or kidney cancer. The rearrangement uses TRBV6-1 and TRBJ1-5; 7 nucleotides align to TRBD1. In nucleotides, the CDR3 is TGTGCCAGCAGCTCCGGGACAGTAAATCAGCCCCAGCATTTT. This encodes CASSSGTVNQPQHF.